These 21 T cell receptor beta chains were sequenced from one sample in a study of blood T cell repertoires in COVID-19. Assay: immunoSEQ multiplex PCR; the TCRdb copy retains only in-frame clones and omits some. The sample has over 120,000 clones; around 84% are singletons. The specimen was peripheral blood. Every receptor here comes from a human donor in a cohort sampled during active COVID-19.

V usage is TRBV27 and J usage is TRBJ2-6; D gene uncertain. V was clipped by 0 bases and J by 0 bases, with 6 bases between them. This CDR3 has 16 amino acids. Germline CDR1 MNHEY, CDR2 SMNVEV (reference sequence). The CDR3 reads CASSLSAGSGANVLTF. Written as DNA, the CDR3 is TGTGCCAGCAGTTTATCGGCAGGCTCTGGGGCCAACGTCCTGACTTTC.

The chain employs TRBV7-9 and TRBJ1-3; D unresolved. The CDR3 contains 16 residues. Germline V gives CDR1 SEHNR, CDR2 FQNEAQ (reference sequence). The V end was cut by 1 base, the J end by 1 base, with 11 bases between. In DNA, the CDR3 is TGTGCCAGCAGCTTAGTTGTAAGGGAGTCTGGAAACACCATATATTTT. Translated: CASSLVVRESGNTIYF. Supplemented by reference TRBV7-9 and TRBJ1-3, the full variable domain reads DTGVSQNPRHKITKRGQNVTFRCDPISEHNRLYWYRQTLGQGPEFLTYFQNEAQLEKSRLLSDRFSAERPKGSFSTLEIQRTEQGDSAMYLCASSLVVRESGNTIYFGEGSWLTVV.

The chain uses TRBV28 and TRBJ1-2; 11 bases are shared with TRBD1. The length of the CDR3 is 16 residues. Per germline, CDR1 MDHEN and CDR2 SYDVKM. With 1 base clipped from V and 7 bases from J, the junction kept 8 bases outside the gene matches. The CDR3 DNA reads as TGTGCCAGCAGTTTATCCCCAGGACAGGGGGCGGGTGGCTACACCTTC. It translates to CASSLSPGQGAGGYTF.

This clone was observed once. V usage is TRBV5-1 and J usage is TRBJ2-2; TRBD2 agrees at 8 bases. The CDR3 sequence is 16 residues long. The ends lost 4 bases at V and 1 base at J; junction bases unmatched: 6. The germline V gene encodes CDR1 SGHRS and CDR2 YFSETQ. The CDR3 DNA sequence: TGCGCCAGCAGCAGGAATCTAGCGGGGAACACCGGGGAGCTGTTTTTT. It is translated as CASSRNLAGNTGELFF.

The rearrangement links TRBV19 to TRBJ2-2; D uncertain. From germline, CDR1 is LNHDA and CDR2 SQIVND (reference sequence). There are 15 residues in the CDR3. Trimming left V 3 bases short and J 4 bases short, with 12 bases between. The CDR3 spells CASSMSRYSTGELFF. The CDR3 DNA reads TGTGCCAGTAGTATGAGCCGGTACAGCACCGGGGAGCTGTTTTTT.

The chain has TRBV10-3 and TRBJ1-1; the D gene is possibly TRBD1 (5 bases). This CDR3 is 12 amino acids long. Germline V lookup: CDR1 ENHRY, CDR2 SYGVKD. Between the trimmed V and J ends, which lost 6 bases and 4 bases, there was a span of 9 bases. CDR3 in amino acids: CAISRAGTEAFF. In DNA, the CDR3 is TGTGCCATCAGCAGGGCTGGCACTGAAGCTTTCTTT.

The chain recombines TRBV19 with TRBJ2-2; 12 bases align to TRBD1. The CDR3 runs 15 residues. With 9 bases clipped from V and 7 bases from J, the junction kept 9 bases outside the gene matches. Germline CDR1 and CDR2: LNHDA and SQIVND (reference sequence). The CDR3 loop reads CASVSGTGGGGELFF. DNA of the CDR3: TGTGCCAGCGTGAGTGGGACAGGGGGCGGCGGGGAGCTGTTTTTT. Using reference TRBV19 and TRBJ2-2 for the parts outside the CDR3, the full variable domain is DGGITQSPKYLFRKEGQNVTLSCEQNLNHDAMYWYRQDPGQGLRLIYYSQIVNDFQKGDIAEGYSVSREKKESFPLTVTSAQKNPTAFYLCASVSGTGGGGELFFGEGSRLTVL.

The CDR3 DNA is TGTGCCAGCAGTGACTCGGACACCCTCGGGGGCTACACCTTC. Translating gives CASSDSDTLGGYTF. The J gene is TRBJ1-2, the V gene TRBV2, with D possibly TRBD1 on 5 matching bases. The ends were cut back, 3 bases at V and 8 bases at J, with 16 bases in the middle. The CDR3 is 14 amino acids. Germline V gene data show CDR1 as SNHLY and CDR2 as FYNNEI.

The genes are TRBV30 and TRBJ1-1; TRBD1 might be the D (6 bases). The CDR3 has 12 amino acids. Germline lookup yields CDR1 GTSNPN and CDR2 SVGIG (reference sequence). Trimming shortened V by 8 bases and J by 0 bases, and 10 bases separated the two germline ends. In DNA form, the CDR3 reads TGTGCCGCACAGGGAATGAACACTGAAGCTTTCTTT. This gives the protein CAAQGMNTEAFF.

This sequence joins TRBV7-3 and TRBJ2-1; D not certain. This CDR3 spans 11 amino acids. In germline, CDR1 is SGHTA, CDR2 FQGTGA. The V end lost 2 bases, the J end lost 9 bases, and 5 bases lay between the germline ends. Here the CDR3 reads CASSLRVEQFF. The DNA for the CDR3 is TGTGCCAGCAGCTTACGGGTTGAGCAGTTCTTC.

This clone came up a few times. The V gene is TRBV7-8, the J gene TRBJ2-1; D perhaps matches TRBD2 (6 bases). V was pared by 1 base and J by 4 bases, with 8 bases between. This CDR3 spans 14 amino acids. Germline-derived CDR1 and CDR2 are SGHVS and FQNEAQ. The CDR3 DNA follows: TGTGCCAGCAGCTTAGGTCGGGAGTACAATGAGCAGTTCTTC. Amino acids: CASSLGREYNEQFF.

The chain is built from TRBV4-1 and TRBJ2-5; possible D gene TRBD1, 6 bases. The CDR3 has 16 amino acids. V lost 1 base and J 4 bases, leaving 16 bases between the germline ends. CDR1 MGHRA and CDR2 YSYEKL come from the germline V gene. As DNA, the CDR3 is TGCGCCAGCAGCCAAGGTACAGGGATTATCGGAGAGACCCAGTACTTC. Translation: CASSQGTGIIGETQYF.

The chain links TRBV6-5 to TRBJ2-1; a possible D gene is TRBD2 (6 bases). Trimming removed 7 bases at V and 10 bases at J, with 17 bases between. Germline V lookup: CDR1 MNHEY, CDR2 SVGAGI. CDR3 length equals 13 residues. The CDR3 DNA reads TGTGCCAGCATGAGGAGTGGGAGCGGGGAGCAGTTCTTC. Translating gives CASMRSGSGEQFF.

This chain connects TRBV18 to TRBJ1-4; D is possibly TRBD1 (6 bases). The length of the CDR3 is 16 residues. Germline V gene lookup returns CDR1 KGHSH and CDR2 LQKENI. Trimming took off 3 bases at V and 0 bases at J, with 11 bases between the two ends. CDR3 amino acids: CASSPQGPATNEKLFF. In DNA form, the CDR3 reads TGTGCCAGCTCACCGCAGGGGCCAGCAACTAATGAAAAACTGTTTTTT.

This clone appeared many times. The V and J genes are TRBV23-1 and TRBJ1-1; the D gene is possibly TRBD1 (5 bases). TRBV23-1 is an ORF; its function is uncertain. V gave up 4 bases and J gave up 10 bases, with 13 bases separating them. The length of the CDR3 is 12 residues. The CDR3 loop reads CASSPFTDRAFF. The CDR3 DNA follows: TGCGCCAGCAGTCCGTTTACCGACAGAGCTTTCTTT.

This clone showed up just once. This chain uses TRBV27 with TRBJ2-3; no definite D call. The V gene lost 3 bases and the J gene lost 3 bases, with 19 bases spanning the gap. The length of the CDR3 is 17 residues. The V gene's germline CDR1 is MNHEY and CDR2 SMNVEV (reference sequence). The CDR3 DNA reads TGTGCCAGCAGTTTCCGGCCCCCCCGGGTTGGGACAGATACGCAGTATTTT. Amino acid sequence: CASSFRPPRVGTDTQYF.

V usage is TRBV7-2 and J usage is TRBJ1-2; 8 nucleotides agree with TRBD1. CDR1 is SGHTA and CDR2 is FQGNSA in the germline V gene. V shed 3 bases, J shed 5 bases, and the junction held 11 bases outside the gene matches. The CDR3 loop spans 16 amino acids. The CDR3, as DNA: TGTGCCAGCAGCTTTGACAGGGGCCCCCAAAGTTATGGCTACACCTTC. This gives the protein CASSFDRGPQSYGYTF.

The rearrangement uses TRBV29-1 and TRBJ2-3; a weak D match, TRBD2 (6 bases). The V gene's germline CDR1 is SQVTM and CDR2 ANQGSEA. CDR3 length: 14 amino acids. Deletions cut 7 bases from V and 2 bases from J, with 16 bases between. The CDR3 bases are TGCAGCGCCCCCTCCGGGGGACTCACAGATACGCAGTATTTT. This codes for CSAPSGGLTDTQYF.

The genes are TRBV20-1 and TRBJ2-3; 9 bases are a match to TRBD1. This CDR3 contains 13 residues. The trim removed 3 bases at V and 5 bases at J, leaving 3 bases unmatched. Germline CDR1 is DFQATT and CDR2 is SNEGSKA (reference sequence). CDR3 residues: CSASQTGGDTQYF. CDR3 sequence (DNA): TGCAGTGCTAGTCAGACAGGGGGAGATACGCAGTATTTT.

J is TRBJ2-1 and V is TRBV14, with D hard to call. Per the germline V gene, CDR1 is SGHDN and CDR2 is FVKESK. Trimming pared 4 bases from V and 3 bases from J, leaving 10 bases between. The CDR3 has 14 residues. CDR3 region: CASSPGHSYNEQFF. DNA for the CDR3: TGTGCCAGCAGCCCAGGCCACAGCTACAATGAGCAGTTCTTC.

The chain uses TRBV5-1 and TRBJ1-1, with TRBD1 as a possible D gene (5 bases). V was clipped by 0 bases and J by 7 bases, with 13 bases between them. The germline V gene has CDR1 SGHRS and CDR2 YFSETQ. The CDR3 consists of 14 residues. The CDR3 DNA follows: TGCGCCAGCAGCTTGGAAAGGGGACTGCATGAAGCTTTCTTT. It translates to CASSLERGLHEAFF. Supplemented by reference TRBV5-1 and TRBJ1-1, the full variable domain reads KAGVTQTPRYLIKTRGQQVTLSCSPISGHRSVSWYQQTPGQGLQFLFEYFSETQRNKGNFPGRFSGRQFSNSRSEMNVSTLELGDSALYLCASSLERGLHEAFFGQGTRLTVV.